These T cell receptor beta chains were read from a single sample in a study of blood T cell repertoires in COVID-19. The repertoire was sequenced with immunoSEQ multiplex PCR; TCRdb's copy has only in-frame clones and lacks some. The sample has over 100,000 clones, approximately 91% seen once. The sequencing sample was made of peripheral blood. The receptors stem from a human donor in a cohort sampled during active COVID-19. Each CDR3 is given with its conserved first and last residue. The D gene is left open where the match is weak. The listing skips clone size in some rows; elsewhere it reads once, few, many or a size class.

j_call | d_call | v_call | clone_size | cdr3_aa | cdr3_nt
TRBJ2-7 | NA | TRBV30 | few | CAWSVSSRTEQYF | TGTGCCTGGAGTGTTTCGTCGAGAACCGAGCAGTACTTC
TRBJ2-1 | NA | TRBV5-4 | NA | CASSPAGRSLYNEQFF | TGTGCCAGCAGCCCCGCGGGACGCTCCCTATACAATGAGCAGTTCTTC
TRBJ2-5 | TRBD2 | TRBV9 | NA | CASSAGLEQETQYF | TGTGCCAGCAGCGCCGGACTAGAGCAAGAGACCCAGTACTTC
TRBJ1-1 | TRBD1 | TRBV3-1/TRBV3-2 | NA | CASSQATGAVNTEAFF | TGTGCCAGCAGCCAAGCCACAGGGGCCGTGAACACTGAAGCTTTCTTT
TRBJ2-6 | NA | TRBV19 | NA | CAISYSHSGANVLTF | TGTGCCATTTCTTACAGCCACTCTGGGGCCAACGTCCTGACTTTC
TRBJ1-1 | NA | TRBV3-1/TRBV3-2 | NA | CASSQVRNTEAFF | TGTGCCAGCAGCCAAGTTAGGAACACTGAAGCTTTCTTT
TRBJ2-7 | NA | TRBV3-1/TRBV3-2 | once | CASSPNKRVAAYEQYF | TGTGCCAGCAGCCCTAATAAGAGGGTGGCGGCCTACGAGCAGTACTTC
TRBJ2-5 | NA | TRBV7-3 | NA | CASSRGQQETQYF | TGTGCCAGCAGCCGCGGACAGCAAGAGACCCAGTACTTC
TRBJ1-1 | NA | TRBV3-1/TRBV3-2 | NA | CASSMNTEAFF | TGTGCCAGCTCCATGAACACTGAAGCTTTCTTT
TRBJ2-1 | NA | TRBV12-3/TRBV12-4 | once | CASSSRGVAEQFF | TGTGCCAGCAGTTCTAGGGGTGTGGCTGAGCAGTTCTTC
TRBJ2-1 | TRBD2 | TRBV28 | NA | CASSTGTSEFF | TGTGCCAGCAGTACCGGGACTAGTGAGTTCTTC
TRBJ2-2 | TRBD1 | TRBV5-1 | NA | CASSFGQGNTGELFF | TGCGCCAGCAGCTTTGGACAGGGGAACACCGGGGAGCTGTTTTTT
TRBJ1-2 | TRBD1 | TRBV3-1/TRBV3-2 | NA | CASSQGQGYGYTF | TGTGCCAGCAGTCAGGGACAGGGTTATGGCTACACCTTC
TRBJ1-2 | NA | TRBV7-8 | NA | CASSRRGAYGYTF | TGTGCCAGCAGCCGCAGGGGCGCCTATGGCTACACCTTC
TRBJ1-6 | NA | TRBV10-3 | few | CAISWGPDGNSPLHF | TGTGCCATCAGTTGGGGGCCGGACGGGAATTCACCCCTCCACTTT
TRBJ1-5 | NA | TRBV15 | NA | CATSRDRLKQPQHF | TGTGCCACCAGCAGAGATCGGTTGAAGCAGCCCCAGCATTTT
TRBJ1-2 | TRBD1 | TRBV2 | NA | CASSGWTGGYGYTF | TGTGCCAGCAGTGGGTGGACAGGCGGCTATGGCTACACCTTC
TRBJ2-5 | NA | TRBV29-1 | NA | CSVAQGSFSRGETQYF | TGCAGCGTTGCTCAGGGAAGCTTCTCTCGGGGGGAGACCCAGTACTTC
TRBJ1-2 | NA | TRBV28 | few | CASSLSGGWDTF | TGTGCCAGCAGTTTGAGCGGGGGATGGGACACCTTC
TRBJ1-1 | NA | TRBV2 | NA | CASNAEAGVYTEAFF | TGTGCCAGCAACGCAGAGGCAGGGGTGTACACTGAAGCTTTCTTT
TRBJ1-2 | NA | TRBV6-5 | NA | CASSYSIWGGGYTF | TGTGCCAGCAGTTACTCGATTTGGGGGGGTGGCTACACCTTC
TRBJ2-2 | TRBD2 | TRBV5-6 | NA | CASSVGGGLAGELFF | TGTGCCAGCAGCGTCGGTGGGGGACTAGCCGGGGAGCTGTTTTTT
TRBJ1-1 | NA | TRBV7-3 | NA | CASSPWHGSTEAFF | TGTGCCAGCAGCCCCTGGCATGGGAGCACTGAAGCTTTCTTT
TRBJ1-2 | NA | TRBV11-3 | NA | CASSLGSAAGGYTF | TGTGCCAGCAGCTTAGGTAGTGCGGCCGGGGGCTACACCTTC
TRBJ2-7 | TRBD1 | TRBV7-9 | NA | CASSSWDSFSYEQYF | TGTGCCAGCAGCTCTTGGGACAGCTTCTCCTACGAGCAGTACTTC
TRBJ1-4 | NA | TRBV28 | NA | CASSLGGIQEKLFF | TGTGCCAGCAGCCTGGGGGGAATTCAGGAAAAACTGTTTTTT
TRBJ1-3 | NA | TRBV13 | NA | CASSSPPEDPGNTIYF | TGTGCCAGCAGCTCCCCCCCCGAGGATCCTGGAAACACCATATATTTT
TRBJ2-2 | TRBD2 | TRBV2 | NA | CASSEGLAATGELFF | TGTGCCAGCAGTGAGGGACTAGCGGCTACCGGGGAGCTGTTTTTT
TRBJ2-1 | NA | TRBV11-2 | NA | CASSLGSGEQFF | TGTGCCAGCAGCTTAGGCTCAGGGGAGCAGTTCTTC
TRBJ2-7 | TRBD2 | TRBV2 | NA | CASSGGLAASYEQYF | TGTGCCAGCAGCGGGGGACTAGCGGCCTCCTACGAGCAGTACTTC